The TCR beta chain described here comes from a study of human thymus T cells. Broader study findings: Apparent bias marked the V and J gene usage of thymic and blood repertoires.

Trimming took 3 bases from V and 4 from J; bases not matched to a gene: 3. Germline CDR1 GTSNPN, CDR2 SVGIG (reference sequence). The CDR3 is 14 amino acids. The table came from immunoSEQ multiplex PCR; TCRdb's copy has only in-frame clones and leaves some out. The sample records about 130,000 clones, 90% to 95% being singletons. A word on this clone: Its antigen is not identified.

Corrective heart surgery yielded the resections from which the thymus tissue came. This chain links TRBV30 with TRBJ1-6, with 7 bases that match TRBD1. The sequence came from a boy younger than two with a congenital heart defect but otherwise immunologically healthy. Material: thymus tissue. CDR3 bases: TGTGCCTGGAGGGAGGGACAGTATAATTCACCCCTCCACTTT. Translation: CAWREGQYNSPLHF. The whole variable domain, remainder taken from reference TRBV30 and TRBJ1-6, is SQTIHQWPATLVQPVGSPLSLECTVEGTSNPNLYWYRQAAGRGLQLLFYSVGIGQISSEVPQNLSASRPQDRQFILSSKKLLLSDSGFYLCAWREGQYNSPLHFGNGTRLTVT.